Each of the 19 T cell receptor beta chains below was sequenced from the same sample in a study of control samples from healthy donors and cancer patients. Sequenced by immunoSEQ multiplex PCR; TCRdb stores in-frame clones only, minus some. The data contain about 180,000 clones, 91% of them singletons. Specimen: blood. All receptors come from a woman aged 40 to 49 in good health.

As DNA, the CDR3 is TGTGCCAGCAGCCCGGGGGGGTTCACTGAAGCTTTCTTT. Protein product: CASSPGGFTEAFF. The chain combines TRBV12-3 or TRBV12-4 with TRBJ1-1; weak D call: TRBD1 (5 bases). This CDR3 region has 13 residues. Trimming took off 6 bases at V and 4 bases at J, with 12 bases between the two ends.

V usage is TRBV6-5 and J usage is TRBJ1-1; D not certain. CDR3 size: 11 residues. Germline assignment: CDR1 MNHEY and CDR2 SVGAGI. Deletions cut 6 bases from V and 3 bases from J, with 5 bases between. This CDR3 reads CASRWDTEAFF. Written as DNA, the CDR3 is TGTGCCAGCAGATGGGACACTGAAGCTTTCTTT.

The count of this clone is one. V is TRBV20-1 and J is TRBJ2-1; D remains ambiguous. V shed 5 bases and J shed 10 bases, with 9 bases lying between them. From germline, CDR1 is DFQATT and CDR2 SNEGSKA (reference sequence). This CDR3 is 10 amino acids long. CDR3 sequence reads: CSALTREQFF. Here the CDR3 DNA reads TGCAGTGCTTTGACGAGGGAGCAGTTCTTC.

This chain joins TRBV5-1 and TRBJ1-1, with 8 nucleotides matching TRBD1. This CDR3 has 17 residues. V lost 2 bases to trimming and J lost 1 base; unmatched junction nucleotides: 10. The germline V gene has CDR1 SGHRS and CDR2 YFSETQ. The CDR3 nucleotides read TGCGCCAGCAGCTTTTCGCCGGGACAGGTCACGAACACTGAAGCTTTCTTT. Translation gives CASSFSPGQVTNTEAFF. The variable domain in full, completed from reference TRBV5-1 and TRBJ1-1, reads KAGVTQTPRYLIKTRGQQVTLSCSPISGHRSVSWYQQTPGQGLQFLFEYFSETQRNKGNFPGRFSGRQFSNSRSEMNVSTLELGDSALYLCASSFSPGQVTNTEAFFGQGTRLTVV.

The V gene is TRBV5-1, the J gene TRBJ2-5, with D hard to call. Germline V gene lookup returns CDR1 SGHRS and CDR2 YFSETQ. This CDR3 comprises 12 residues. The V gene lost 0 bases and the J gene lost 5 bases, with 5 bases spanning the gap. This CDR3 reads CASSLDMETQYF. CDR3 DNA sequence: TGCGCCAGCAGCTTGGATATGGAGACCCAGTACTTC.

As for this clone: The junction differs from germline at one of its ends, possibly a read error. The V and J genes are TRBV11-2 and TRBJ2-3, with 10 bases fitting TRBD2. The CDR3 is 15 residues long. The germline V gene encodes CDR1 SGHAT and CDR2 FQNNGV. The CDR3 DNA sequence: TGTGCCAGCACCTTAGCGGGGGGTCCCACAGATACGCAGTATTTT. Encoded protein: CASTLAGGPTDTQYF. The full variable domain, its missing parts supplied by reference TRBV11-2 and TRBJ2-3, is EAGVAQSPRYKIIEKRQSVAFWCNPISGHATLYWYQQILGQGPKLLIQFQNNGVVDDSQLPKDRFSAERLKGVDSTLKIQPAKLEDSAVYLCASTLAGGPTDTQYFGPGTRLTVL.

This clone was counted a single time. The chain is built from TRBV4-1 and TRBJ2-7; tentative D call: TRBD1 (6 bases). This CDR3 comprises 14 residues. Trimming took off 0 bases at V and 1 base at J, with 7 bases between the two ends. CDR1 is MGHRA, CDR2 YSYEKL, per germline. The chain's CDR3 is CASSQEGGSYEQYF. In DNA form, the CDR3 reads TGCGCCAGCAGCCAAGAAGGGGGTTCCTACGAGCAGTACTTC.

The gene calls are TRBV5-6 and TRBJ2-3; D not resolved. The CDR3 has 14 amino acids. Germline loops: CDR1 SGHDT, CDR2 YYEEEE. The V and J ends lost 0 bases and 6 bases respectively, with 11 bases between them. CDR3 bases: TGTGCCAGCAGCTTGGTGGACCTCTCCGATACGCAGTATTTT. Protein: CASSLVDLSDTQYF.

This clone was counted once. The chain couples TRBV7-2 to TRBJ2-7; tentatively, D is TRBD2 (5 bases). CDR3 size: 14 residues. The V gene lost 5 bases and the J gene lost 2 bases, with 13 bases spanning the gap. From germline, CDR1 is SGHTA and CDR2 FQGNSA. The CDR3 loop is CASSHGSGPYEQYF. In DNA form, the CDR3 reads TGTGCCAGCAGCCATGGGAGTGGGCCCTACGAGCAGTACTTC.

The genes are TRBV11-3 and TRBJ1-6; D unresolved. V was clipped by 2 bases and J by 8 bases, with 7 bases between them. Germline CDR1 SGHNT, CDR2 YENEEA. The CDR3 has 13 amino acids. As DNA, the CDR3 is TGTGCCAGCAGCTTAAACACAGATTCACCCCTCCACTTT. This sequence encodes CASSLNTDSPLHF.

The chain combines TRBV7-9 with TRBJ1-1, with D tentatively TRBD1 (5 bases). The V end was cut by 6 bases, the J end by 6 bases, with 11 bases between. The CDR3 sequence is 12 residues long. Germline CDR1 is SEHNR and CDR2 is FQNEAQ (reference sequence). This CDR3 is CASSWQGSEAFF. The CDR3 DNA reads TGTGCCAGCAGTTGGCAGGGTTCTGAAGCTTTCTTT.

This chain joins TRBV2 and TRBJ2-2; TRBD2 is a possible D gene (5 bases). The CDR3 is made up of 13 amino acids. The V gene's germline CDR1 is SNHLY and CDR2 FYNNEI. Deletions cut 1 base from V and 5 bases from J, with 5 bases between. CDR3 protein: CASSEGGTGELFF. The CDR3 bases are TGTGCCAGCAGTGAAGGAGGGACCGGGGAGCTGTTTTTT. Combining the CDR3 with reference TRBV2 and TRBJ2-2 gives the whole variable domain EPEVTQTPSHQVTQMGQEVILRCVPISNHLYFYWYRQILGQKVEFLVSFYNNEISEKSEIFDDQFSVERPDGSNFTLKIRSTKLEDSAMYFCASSEGGTGELFFGEGSRLTVL.

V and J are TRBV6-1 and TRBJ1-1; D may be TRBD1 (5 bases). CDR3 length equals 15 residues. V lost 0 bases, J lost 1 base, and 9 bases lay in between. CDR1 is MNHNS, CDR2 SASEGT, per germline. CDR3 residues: CASSEAGRGNTEAFF. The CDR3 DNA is TGTGCCAGCAGTGAAGCGGGGAGGGGGAACACTGAAGCTTTCTTT.

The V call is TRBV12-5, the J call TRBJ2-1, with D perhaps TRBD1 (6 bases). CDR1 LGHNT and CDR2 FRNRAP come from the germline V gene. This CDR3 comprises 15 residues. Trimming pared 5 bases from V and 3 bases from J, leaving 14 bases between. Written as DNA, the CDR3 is TGTGCTAGTGGTCTCAGGGGTGCTAGCTACAATGAGCAGTTCTTC. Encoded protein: CASGLRGASYNEQFF.

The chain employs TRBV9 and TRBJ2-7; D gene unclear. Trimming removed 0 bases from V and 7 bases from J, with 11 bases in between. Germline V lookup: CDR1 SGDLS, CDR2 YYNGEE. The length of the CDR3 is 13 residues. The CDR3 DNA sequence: TGTGCCAGCAGCGTAGGGCTTGTGGGAGAGCAGTACTTC. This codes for CASSVGLVGEQYF.

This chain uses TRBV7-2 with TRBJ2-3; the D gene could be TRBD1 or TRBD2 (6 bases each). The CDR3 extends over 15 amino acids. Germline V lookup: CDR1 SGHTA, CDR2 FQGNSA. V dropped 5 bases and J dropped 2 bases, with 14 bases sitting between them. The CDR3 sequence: CASSPRDTYTDTQYF. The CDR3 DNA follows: TGTGCCAGCAGCCCGCGGGACACTTACACAGATACGCAGTATTTT.

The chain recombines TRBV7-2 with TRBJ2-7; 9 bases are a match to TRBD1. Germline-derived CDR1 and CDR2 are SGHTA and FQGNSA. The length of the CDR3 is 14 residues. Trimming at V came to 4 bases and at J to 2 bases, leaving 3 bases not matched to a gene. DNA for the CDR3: TGTGCCAGCAGCTCCGGGACAGGGCCCTACGAGCAGTACTTC. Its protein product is CASSSGTGPYEQYF.

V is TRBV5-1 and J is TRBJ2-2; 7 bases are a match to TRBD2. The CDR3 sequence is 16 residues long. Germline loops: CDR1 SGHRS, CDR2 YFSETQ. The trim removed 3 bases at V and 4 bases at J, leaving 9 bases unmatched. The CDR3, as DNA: TGCGCCAGCAGCTCCGCGGGGGAGTGGAGCACCGGGGAGCTGTTTTTT. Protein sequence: CASSSAGEWSTGELFF.

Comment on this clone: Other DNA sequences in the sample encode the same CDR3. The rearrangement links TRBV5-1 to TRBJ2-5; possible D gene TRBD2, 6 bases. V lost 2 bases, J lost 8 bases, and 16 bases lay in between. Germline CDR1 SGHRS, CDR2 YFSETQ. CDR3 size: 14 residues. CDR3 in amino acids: CASSFTSIGETQYF. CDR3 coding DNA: TGCGCCAGCAGCTTTACTAGCATCGGTGAAACCCAGTACTTC.